The entry below describes one T cell receptor (beta chain). The sample originates from a study of blood T cell repertoires in COVID-19. Whole-study context: Samples representing acute and convalescent COVID-19 were sourced from the United States, Italy and Spain. PBMCs, B-cell-depleted T cells, or T cells provided the cDNA or gDNA that made up the material.

Germline V CDR1 and CDR2: SGHNT, YYREEE (reference sequence). The CDR3 has 15 amino acids. With 0 bases removed from V and 1 base from J, the gap between germline ends came to 10 bases. Authors' data handling: Amplification of reference gene primers provided the estimated nucleated cell counts. This table comes from immunoSEQ multiplex PCR, and its TCRdb copy is limited to in-frame clones, with some not included. From that table come the V and J calls and clone size; the DNA was used to work out D and trimming. The profile covers roughly 80,000 clones, with 65% to 85% appearing a single time and 29% taken by the ten largest.

The chain has TRBV5-4 and TRBJ1-1; no definite D call. Sample: peripheral blood. The receptor's source is a woman of 80 years or more with acute or convalescent COVID-19. DNA of the CDR3: TGTGCCAGCAGCTTGGCCAATGCAGGGAACACTGAAGCTTTCTTT. Translation: CASSLANAGNTEAFF.